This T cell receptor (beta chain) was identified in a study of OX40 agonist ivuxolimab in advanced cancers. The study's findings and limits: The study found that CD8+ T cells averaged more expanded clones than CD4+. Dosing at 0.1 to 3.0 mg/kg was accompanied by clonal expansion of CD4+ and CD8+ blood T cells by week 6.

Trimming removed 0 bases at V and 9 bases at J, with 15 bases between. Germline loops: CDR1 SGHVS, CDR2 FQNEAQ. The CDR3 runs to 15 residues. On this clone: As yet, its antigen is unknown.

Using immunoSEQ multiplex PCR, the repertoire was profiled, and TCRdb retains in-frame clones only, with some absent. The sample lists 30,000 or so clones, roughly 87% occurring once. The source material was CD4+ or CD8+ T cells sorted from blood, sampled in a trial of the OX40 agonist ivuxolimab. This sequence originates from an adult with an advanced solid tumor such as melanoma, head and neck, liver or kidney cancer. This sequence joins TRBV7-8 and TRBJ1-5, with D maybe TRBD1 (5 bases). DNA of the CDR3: TGTGCCAGCAGCTTAGCCGAGGGGCCGCCCGCGCCCCAGCATTTT. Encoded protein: CASSLAEGPPAPQHF.